Included here is one T cell receptor (beta chain) sequence, with context. Only a few counts were recorded for this clonotype. This receptor's antigen is unknown. Per-nucleotide qualities are absent, and no much larger clonotype sits a single base away. This record comes from a study of identical twins (dated by TCRdb to about 2016). With respect to the entire study: The study deep-sequenced TCR alpha and beta repertoires from monozygotic twins, unrelated adults of various ages and cord blood to test whether fetal clonotypes persist. To rule out contamination, the twin experiments were replicated at different times with different library preparation protocols.

Only healthy Caucasian donors were included. Three pairs of female monozygotic twins, all aged roughly 18 to 29 years, were included in the twin cohort. CD4+ and CD8+ T cell populations were isolated with positive isolation kits from Invitrogen. Spanning cysteine to phenylalanine, the CDR3 consists of 16 amino acids. This entry keeps only the CDR3 DNA: 48 bases, framed from base 1. For CDR1 and CDR2, the germline V gene lists SGHDT and YYEEEE. V sheds 1 base and J sheds 0 bases, leaving 10 bases between their ends. Receptor libraries were prepared by 5' RACE. The reads were generated on an Illumina HiSeq 2000. A universal primer binding site was introduced by template switching, and a unique molecular identifier was present in the final cDNA, enabling accurate counting of TCR cDNA molecules. First-strand cDNA for TCR alpha and beta chains was synthesized from specific primers in the conserved constant-segment region. To control for contamination, every cDNA library carried two barcodes: a SMART-Mk sample barcode plus Illumina barcodes. TruSeq adapter sequences, together with Illumina sample barcodes, were added in two successive PCR steps. The Illumina HiSeq platform was used with custom primers to sequence TCR alpha and beta cDNA libraries. In the paper's pipeline: Unique molecular identifiers were extracted from raw reads with MiGEC, and CDR3 positions were determined with MiXCR. For each individual, recombination models were inferred using an EM algorithm with the repgenHMM and IGoR tools. Shared clonotype analysis was performed with the tcR package in R, normalizing sharing by the product of cloneset sizes. To study raw recombination without the effects of thymic and clonal selection, out-of-frame nonproductive sequences were analyzed. TCRdb redid the processing of the public reads, applying fastp at Q25 and MiXCR, and retained in-frame beta chains. A single entry per CDR3 protein holds the most common genes and DNA from its merged rows. TCRdb's processing, not the authors' own work, is the source of the V and J calls. This sample is represented by 520,000 or so distinct CDR3 sequences; approximately 22% of them were singletons. Under 0.95% of the sample is held by the ten biggest clonotypes.

What the authors observed across the whole study: Compared with coincidental sharing between unrelated individuals, out-of-frame TCR alpha sequences shared between twins had an excess of sequences with low generation probability. Because the same donors could not be followed over many years, the conclusions relied on cross-sectional statistical analysis. Excess twin sharing in beta out-of-frame sequences was weaker because fewer shared sequences lowered the signal-to-noise ratio. Fewer insertions were carried by abundant cord blood beta clonotypes; a weaker similar trend was observed in young adult naive repertoires, while no such trend was observed in memory repertoires. In monozygotic twins, recombination models systematically underestimated out-of-frame TCR alpha sharing, but the models matched the sharing seen between unrelated individuals. Zero-insertion analyses could be partly confounded by invariant T cells such as MAIT and iNKT, though diverse VJ usage argued against such confounding for most clonotypes.

The sample also formed part of further work on T cells expressing NK-cell markers. The second study's authors report: TCR beta-chain repertoires were profiled in sorted CD3+CD56+NKG2C+, CD3+CD56+NKG2C- and CD3+CD56-NKG2C+ T-cell subsets from several donors. Of the eight sequenced donors, seven were found to be HCMV-seropositive and one was found to be HCMV-seronegative. To restrict sorting to alphabetaTCR-expressing T cells, an anti-gammadeltaTCR antibody was added in several experiments. In roughly 6 donors, the dominant CD3+CD56+NKG2C+ clonotypes were among the top 10 CD8+ clonotypes and accounted for roughly 1.0-8% of CD8+ T cells. Those dominant clonotypes were again the most abundant among CD3+CD56-NKG2C+ cells in four donors, at 28.3-60.1%. Whether the expanded NKG2C-expressing T cell clones were specific for HCMV antigens was left unclear. The eight sequenced donors were randomly selected healthy volunteers, three men and five women. To determine HCMV serostatus, a commercial ELISA kit was used to detect HCMV-specific IgG in serum. MIGEC was used to demultiplex reads and group the reads by UMI, and MiTCR was used to assemble and quantify clonotypes. To exclude erroneous sequences, any TCR cDNA sequence not supported by at least two reads was discarded. The tcR package was used for downstream repertoire analysis, and clonotypes were matched across fractions by CDR3 nucleotide sequence plus V segment. VDJmatch was used to annotate antigen specificity against VDJdb, with one amino acid substitution in CDR3 allowed.

This TCR was sampled from a woman between 18 and 30 years old in good health. The sample comprised CD4+ T cells sorted from blood. The rearrangement combines TRBV5-6 with TRBJ2-2, with a tentative D gene TRBD2 over 5 matching bases. The nucleotide sequence reads as follows: TGTGCCAGCAGCTTGATTGGAGGCTCGAACACCGGGGAGCTGTTTTTT. The translation is CASSLIGGSNTGELFF.